This TCR beta chain was found in a study of shared clonotypes between healthy human individuals. Study at large: Two women and a few men aged 18 to 49 served as donors.

This clone was counted many times. TCRdb keeps only in-frame clones here, not all; method: immunoSEQ multiplex PCR. The sample includes some 120,000 clones, 68% of them seen just once. V gave up 5 bases and J gave up 1 base; unmatched junction bases: 1. The germline CDR1 and CDR2 sequences are MRHNA and SNTAGT. CDR3 length: 14 amino acids. The receptor was isolated from a woman aged 25 to 39 in good health. The sequenced material came from memory CD8+ T cells sorted from blood. The subset here: CD45RO+ cells pooled with CCR7-negative TemRA cells. The J gene is TRBJ2-3, the V gene TRBV6-4; 9 bases are a match to TRBD2. CDR3 amino acids: CASSLAGGTDTQYF. The CDR3 DNA follows: TGTGCCAGCAGTTTAGCGGGAGGCACAGATACGCAGTATTTT.